The 14 T cell receptor beta chains reported below all come from one sample, sequenced in a study of T-cell memory formation after mild COVID-19 (dated by TCRdb to the early 2020s). Receptor amplification or capture employed 5' RACE. The instrument given in TCRdb is Illumina NovaSeq 6000. TCRdb itself trimmed the public reads at Q25 with fastp, ran MiXCR and retained productive beta chains. Entries are consolidated by CDR3 protein sequence, retaining the most common genes and DNA. The sample contains about 360,000 distinct CDR3 sequences, over 10% of them found a single time. About 20% of the sample is in the top ten clones. Source material: PBMCs or a T cell subset sorted from them (not recorded which). The source is a man between 18 and 29 years old who had mild COVID-19 (a few samples of this study predate the infection). The sample titles of this study are shuffled in the database, so cell type and time point are left out; the donor was told from shared clones.

V is TRBV7-2 and J is TRBJ1-6; the D gene is possibly TRBD1 (6 bases). The ends were cut back, 4 bases at V and 8 bases at J, with 9 bases in the middle. Germline-derived CDR1 and CDR2 are SGHTA and FQGNSA. The CDR3 has 13 amino acids. In DNA form, the CDR3 reads TGTGCCAGCAGCTACTCAGGGGATTCACCCCTCCACTTT. Its translation is CASSYSGDSPLHF.

Comments on this clonotype: Just one base apart from a much larger clone, this may be a read error. V is TRBV7-8 and J is TRBJ2-6, with D unclear. Germline-derived CDR1 and CDR2 are SGHVS and FQNEAQ. The CDR3 is 13 amino acids. Deletions cut 6 bases from V and 0 bases from J, with 3 bases between. The CDR3 DNA is TGTGCCAGCAGGGACTCTGGGGCCAACGTCCTGACTTTC. Translated: CASRDSGANVLTF.

The CDR3 is CASAGTAASTDTQYF. In nucleotides, the CDR3 is TGTGCCAGCGCAGGGACAGCGGCTAGCACAGATACGCAGTATTTT. The gene calls are TRBV25-1 and TRBJ2-3; TRBD1 aligns across 7 bases. The germline V gene encodes CDR1 MGHDK and CDR2 SYGVNS. The CDR3 totals 15 residues. Unmatched junction bases numbered 8, after V lost 8 bases and J lost 0 bases.

The chain is built from TRBV30 and TRBJ1-1; 9 nucleotides agree with TRBD1. The germline V gene has CDR1 GTSNPN and CDR2 SVGIG (reference sequence). There are 17 residues in the CDR3. The V segment lost 4 bases and the J segment 5 bases; nucleotides outside the gene matches: 17. The CDR3 bases are TGTGCCTGGACGCGAAGGAGGACCGGGACAGGGCGAACTGAAGCTTTCTTT. This codes for CAWTRRRTGTGRTEAFF.

V is TRBV12-5 and J is TRBJ2-7, with a possible D match to TRBD1 (5 bases). V gave up 2 bases and J gave up 4 bases, with 9 bases separating them. Germline-derived CDR1 and CDR2 are LGHNT and FRNRAP. CDR3 length: 13 amino acids. CDR3 nucleotides: TGTGCTAGTGGTTTGTATCCAGGGTACGAGCAGTACTTC. It codes for CASGLYPGYEQYF.

The V call is TRBV12-3 or TRBV12-4, the J call TRBJ2-3, with 13 bases aligning to TRBD2. This CDR3 comprises 16 residues. The V segment lost 6 bases and the J segment 7 bases; nucleotides outside the gene matches: 10. The CDR3 DNA sequence: TGTGCCAGCAGACCCGACGGACTAGCGGGGGCCCATACGCAGTATTTT. Its protein product is CASRPDGLAGAHTQYF.

This clonotype was detected a few times. The chain recombines TRBV5-5 with TRBJ2-3; TRBD2 matches 8 bases. The CDR3 runs to 16 residues. Trimming cost V 5 bases and J 2 bases; bases outside gene matches: 10. In germline, CDR1 is SGHKS, CDR2 YYEKEE (reference sequence). The CDR3, as DNA: TGTGCCAGCAGTTCCAGGACTAGCAGCCCCACAGATACGCAGTATTTT. Amino acids: CASSSRTSSPTDTQYF.

The CDR3 loop reads CATSDPNHPGELFF. Written as DNA, the CDR3 is TGTGCCACCAGTGATCCGAATCATCCCGGGGAGCTGTTTTTT. The chain has TRBV24-1 and TRBJ2-2; D call uncertain. Germline lookup yields CDR1 KGHDR and CDR2 SFDVKD. This CDR3 comprises 14 residues. The V and J ends lost 3 bases and 6 bases respectively, with 10 bases between them.

V and J are TRBV7-9 and TRBJ2-6; 8 bases are shared with TRBD2. Looked up from germline, CDR1 is SEHNR and CDR2 is FQNEAQ (reference sequence). V dropped 5 bases and J dropped 1; count of bases not matched to a gene: 4. The CDR3 length is 16 residues. The CDR3 reads CASSPPGGSGANVLTF. The CDR3 DNA follows: TGTGCCAGCAGCCCCCCGGGGGGGTCTGGGGCCAACGTCCTGACTTTC. Combining the CDR3 with reference TRBV7-9 and TRBJ2-6 gives the whole variable domain DTGVSQNPRHKITKRGQNVTFRCDPISEHNRLYWYRQTLGQGPEFLTYFQNEAQLEKSRLLSDRFSAERPKGSFSTLEIQRTEQGDSAMYLCASSPPGGSGANVLTFGAGSRLTVL.

In this sample, this clonotype turned up a few times. V usage is TRBV2 and J usage is TRBJ2-3; 10 bases map to TRBD2. Germline V CDR1 and CDR2: SNHLY, FYNNEI. The V segment lost 7 bases and the J segment 1 base; nucleotides outside the gene matches: 5. This CDR3 has 15 amino acids. The CDR3 protein is CASKAGTSGTDTQYF. The CDR3 DNA is TGTGCCAGCAAAGCCGGGACTAGCGGCACAGATACGCAGTATTTT.

This clonotype was counted between two and nine times. The CDR3 DNA follows: TGTGCCAGCAGTCCCGCAGGGGCCGGGGGCTACACCTTC. Translated, it gives CASSPAGAGGYTF. The chain links TRBV6-6 to TRBJ1-2; D possibly corresponds to TRBD1 (6 bases). CDR3 length: 13 residues. V was pared by 5 bases and J by 8 bases, with 15 bases between. Germline loops: CDR1 MNHNY, CDR2 SVGAGI (reference sequence).

This clonotype showed up many times. The gene calls are TRBV6-5 and TRBJ2-1, with D perhaps matching TRBD1 or TRBD2 (6 bases each). Germline values: CDR1 MNHEY, CDR2 SVGAGI. CDR3 size: 20 residues. V was trimmed by 5 bases and J by 8 bases, leaving 34 bases between them. The CDR3 DNA reads as TGTGCCAGCAGTCCAGTCCACAGCCGGAATCTAGGGGGGTTATCGGATGAGCAGTTCTTC. Protein: CASSPVHSRNLGGLSDEQFF.

This clonotype was seen only a few times. The chain carries TRBV5-1 and TRBJ1-4; no definite D call. Trimming shortened V by 3 bases and J by 8 bases, and 17 bases separated the two germline ends. The CDR3 loop spans 15 amino acids. Germline V lookup: CDR1 SGHRS, CDR2 YFSETQ. CDR3 in DNA: TGCGCCAGCAGCTCTGCCGGGTCGCATCGAGAAAAACTGTTTTTT. This gives the protein CASSSAGSHREKLFF. The full variable domain, its missing parts supplied by reference TRBV5-1 and TRBJ1-4, is KAGVTQTPRYLIKTRGQQVTLSCSPISGHRSVSWYQQTPGQGLQFLFEYFSETQRNKGNFPGRFSGRQFSNSRSEMNVSTLELGDSALYLCASSSAGSHREKLFFGSGTQLSVL.

This clonotype was detected only a few times. V and J are TRBV25-1 and TRBJ2-2, with D tentatively TRBD2 (6 bases). Per the germline V gene, CDR1 is MGHDK and CDR2 is SYGVNS. V shed 5 bases and J shed 3 bases, with 10 bases lying between them. The CDR3 has 14 amino acids. CDR3: CASSPGEDTGELFF. In DNA, the CDR3 is TGTGCCAGCAGTCCGGGGGAGGACACCGGGGAGCTGTTTTTT.